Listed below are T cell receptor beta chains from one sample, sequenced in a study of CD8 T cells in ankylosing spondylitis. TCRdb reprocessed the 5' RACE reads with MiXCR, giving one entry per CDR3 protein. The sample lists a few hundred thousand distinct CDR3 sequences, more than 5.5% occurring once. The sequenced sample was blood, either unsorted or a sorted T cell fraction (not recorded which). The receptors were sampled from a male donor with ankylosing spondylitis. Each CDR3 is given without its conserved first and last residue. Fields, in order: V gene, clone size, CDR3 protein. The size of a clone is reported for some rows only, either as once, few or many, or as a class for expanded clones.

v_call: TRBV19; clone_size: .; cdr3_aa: ASSIGTLTYEQY
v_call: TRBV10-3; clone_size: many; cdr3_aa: AISESESGQKATIY
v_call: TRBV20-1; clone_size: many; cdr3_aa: SARAVGGLYNEQF
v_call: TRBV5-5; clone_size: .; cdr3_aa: ASSSRTGTTYEQY
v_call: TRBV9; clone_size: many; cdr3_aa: ASSAGTYNEQF
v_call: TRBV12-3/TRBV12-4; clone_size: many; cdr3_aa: ASSLLLAGVNEQF
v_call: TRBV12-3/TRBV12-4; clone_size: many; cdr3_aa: ASSPGQWVEATNEKLF
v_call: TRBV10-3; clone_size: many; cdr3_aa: ATGAEGTDTQY
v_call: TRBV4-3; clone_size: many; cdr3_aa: ASSQAWDYTYEQY
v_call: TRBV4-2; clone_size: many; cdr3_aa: ASSQESNTEAF
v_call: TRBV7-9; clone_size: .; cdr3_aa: ASSPPGEQY